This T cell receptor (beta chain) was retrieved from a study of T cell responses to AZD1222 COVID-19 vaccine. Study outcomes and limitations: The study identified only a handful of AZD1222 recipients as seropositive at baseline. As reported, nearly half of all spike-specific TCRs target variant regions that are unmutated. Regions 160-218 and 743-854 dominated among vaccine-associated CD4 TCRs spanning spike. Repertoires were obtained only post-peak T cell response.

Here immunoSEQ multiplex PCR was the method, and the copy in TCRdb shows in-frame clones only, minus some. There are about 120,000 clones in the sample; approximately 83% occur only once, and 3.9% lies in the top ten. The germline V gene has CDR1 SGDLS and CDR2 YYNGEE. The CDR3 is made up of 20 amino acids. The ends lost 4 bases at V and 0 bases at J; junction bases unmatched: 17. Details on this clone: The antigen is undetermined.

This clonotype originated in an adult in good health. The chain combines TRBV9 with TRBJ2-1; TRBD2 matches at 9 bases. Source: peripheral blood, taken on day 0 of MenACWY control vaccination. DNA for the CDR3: TGTGCCAGCAGCACCCAGGGGCGGGGGGGCCCCCCGAGCTCCTACAATGAGCAGTTCTTC. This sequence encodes CASSTQGRGGPPSSYNEQFF.